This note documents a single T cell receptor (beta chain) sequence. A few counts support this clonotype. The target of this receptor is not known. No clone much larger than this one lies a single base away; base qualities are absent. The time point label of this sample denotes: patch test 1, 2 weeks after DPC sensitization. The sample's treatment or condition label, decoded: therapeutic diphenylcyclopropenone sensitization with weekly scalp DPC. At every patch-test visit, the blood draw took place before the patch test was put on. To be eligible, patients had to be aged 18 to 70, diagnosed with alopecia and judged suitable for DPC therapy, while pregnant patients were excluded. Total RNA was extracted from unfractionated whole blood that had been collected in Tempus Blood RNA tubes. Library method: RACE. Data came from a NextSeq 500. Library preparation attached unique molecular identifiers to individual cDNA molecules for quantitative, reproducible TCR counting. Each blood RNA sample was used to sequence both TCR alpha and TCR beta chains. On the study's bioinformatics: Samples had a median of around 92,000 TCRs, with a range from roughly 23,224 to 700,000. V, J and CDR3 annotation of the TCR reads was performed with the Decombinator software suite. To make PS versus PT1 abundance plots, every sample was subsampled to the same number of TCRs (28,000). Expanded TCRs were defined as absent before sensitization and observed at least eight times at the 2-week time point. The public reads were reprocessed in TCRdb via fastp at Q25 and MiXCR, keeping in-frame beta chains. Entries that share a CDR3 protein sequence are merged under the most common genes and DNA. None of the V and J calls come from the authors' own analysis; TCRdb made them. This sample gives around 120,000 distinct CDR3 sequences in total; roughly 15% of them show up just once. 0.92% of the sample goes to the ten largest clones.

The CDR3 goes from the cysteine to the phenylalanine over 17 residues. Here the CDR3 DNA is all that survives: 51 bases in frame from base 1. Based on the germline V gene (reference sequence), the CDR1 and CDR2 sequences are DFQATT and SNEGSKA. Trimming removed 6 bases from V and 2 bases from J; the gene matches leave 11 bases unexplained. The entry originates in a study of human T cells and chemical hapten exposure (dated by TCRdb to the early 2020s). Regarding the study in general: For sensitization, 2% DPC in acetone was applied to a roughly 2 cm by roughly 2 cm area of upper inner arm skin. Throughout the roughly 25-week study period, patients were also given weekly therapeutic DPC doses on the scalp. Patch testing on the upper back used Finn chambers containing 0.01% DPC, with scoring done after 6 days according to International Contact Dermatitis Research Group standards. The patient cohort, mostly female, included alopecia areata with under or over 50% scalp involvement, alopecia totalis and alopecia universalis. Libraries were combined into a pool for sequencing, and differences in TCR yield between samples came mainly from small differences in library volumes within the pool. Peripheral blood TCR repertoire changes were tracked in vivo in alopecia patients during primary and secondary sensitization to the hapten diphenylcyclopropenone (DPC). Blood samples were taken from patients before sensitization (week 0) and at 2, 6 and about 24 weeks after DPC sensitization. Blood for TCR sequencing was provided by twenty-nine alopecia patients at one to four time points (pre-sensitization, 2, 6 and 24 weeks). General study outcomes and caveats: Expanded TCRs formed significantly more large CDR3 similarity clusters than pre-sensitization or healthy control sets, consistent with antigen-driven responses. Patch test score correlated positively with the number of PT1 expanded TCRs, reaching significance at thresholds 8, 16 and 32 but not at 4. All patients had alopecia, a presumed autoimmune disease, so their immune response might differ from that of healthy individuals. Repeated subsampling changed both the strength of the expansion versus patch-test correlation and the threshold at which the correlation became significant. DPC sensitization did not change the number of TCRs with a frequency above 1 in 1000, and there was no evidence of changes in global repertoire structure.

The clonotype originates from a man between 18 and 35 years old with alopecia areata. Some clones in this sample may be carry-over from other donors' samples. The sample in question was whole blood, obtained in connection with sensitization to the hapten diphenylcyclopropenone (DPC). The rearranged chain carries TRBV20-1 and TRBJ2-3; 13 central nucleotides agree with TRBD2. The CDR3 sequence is CSAAGLAGEIPTDTQYF. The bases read TGCAGTGCAGCAGGACTAGCGGGGGAGATACCCACAGATACGCAGTATTTT.